This TCR beta chain was captured in a study of CD8+ T cells in alopecia areata. Reverse transcription of extracted RNA yielded cDNA, which provided the sequencing template. Profiled with immunoSEQ multiplex PCR; TCRdb holds only in-frame clones, not every one. This sample has about 200,000 clones, with 58% found just once. Study conclusions and caveats: Scalp and blood retained many expanded lesional clones during tofacitinib. Higher clonality and more expanded CD8+ clones appeared in lesional than normal scalp.

Worth noting for this clone: What it binds is not known. Just one base apart from a much larger clone, this may be a read error. This sample also contains other DNA sequences that code for the same CDR3.

This CDR3 has 14 amino acids. V trimming: 2 bases; J trimming: 3 bases; junction bases outside the gene matches: 0. In germline, CDR1 is MDHEN, CDR2 SYDVKM. The sample's treatment: oral pan-JAK inhibitor, 5-10 mg twice daily. Lesional scalp punch biopsies and peripheral blood came from alopecia areata patients. V usage is TRBV28 and J usage is TRBJ2-7, with 11 bases fitting TRBD1. This specimen was CD4+ T cells sorted from blood, taken at week 24, from a patient treated with tofacitinib. The sequence was collected from a human donor with alopecia areata. The CDR3: CASSLGTGGYEQYF. DNA of the CDR3: TGTGCCAGCAGTTTAGGGACAGGGGGCTACGAGCAGTACTTC.